The source of this TCR beta chain is a study of early T cells in non-severe SARS-CoV-2 infection. This clonotype was detected many times. The library protocol tagged individual cDNA molecules with unique molecular identifiers. MiXCR, applied by TCRdb to the 5' RACE reads, yields one record per CDR3 protein. The repertoire holds tens of thousands of distinct CDR3 sequences, with around 6.6% as singletons. This TCR was sampled from an adult who was a healthcare worker with PCR-confirmed SARS-CoV-2 infection or an uninfected control (not recorded which). Sequencing was performed on whole blood, taken at baseline.

The DNA for the CDR3 is TGTGCCAGCAGTAAACAGGGGGCGCAAAACACCGGGGAGCTGTTTTTT. Translating gives CASSKQGAQNTGELFF. The rearrangement links TRBV11-3 to TRBJ2-2; TRBD1 matches 9 bases. CDR1 and CDR2 (germline): SGHNT, YENEEA. V lost 6 bases and J lost 2; bases outside the gene matches: 7. This CDR3 comprises 16 residues.